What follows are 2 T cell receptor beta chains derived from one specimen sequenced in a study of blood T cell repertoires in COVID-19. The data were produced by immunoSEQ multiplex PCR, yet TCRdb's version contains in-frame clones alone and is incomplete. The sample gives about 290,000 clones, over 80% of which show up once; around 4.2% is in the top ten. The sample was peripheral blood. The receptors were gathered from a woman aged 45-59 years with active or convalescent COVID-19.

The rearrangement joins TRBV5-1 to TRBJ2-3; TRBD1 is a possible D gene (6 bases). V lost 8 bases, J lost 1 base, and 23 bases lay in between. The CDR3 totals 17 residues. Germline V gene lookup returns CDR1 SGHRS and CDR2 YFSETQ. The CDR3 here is CASREKGTGLGTDTQYF. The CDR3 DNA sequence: TGCGCCAGTAGAGAAAAGGGAACAGGGTTAGGCACAGATACGCAGTATTTT.

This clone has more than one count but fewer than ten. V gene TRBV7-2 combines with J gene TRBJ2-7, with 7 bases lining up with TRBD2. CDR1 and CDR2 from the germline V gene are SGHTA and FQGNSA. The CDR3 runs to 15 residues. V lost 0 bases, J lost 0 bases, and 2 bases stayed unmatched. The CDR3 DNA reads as TGTGCCAGCAGCTTAGCTAGCGGGCCCTCCTACGAGCAGTACTTC. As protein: CASSLASGPSYEQYF. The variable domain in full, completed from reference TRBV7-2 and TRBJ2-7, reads GAGVSQSPSNKVTEKGKDVELRCDPISGHTALYWYRQSLGQGLEFLIYFQGNSAPDKSGLPSDRFSAERTGGSVSTLTIQRTQQEDSAVYLCASSLASGPSYEQYFGPGTRLTVT.